Following are 29 T cell receptor beta chains from one sample sequenced in a study of blood T cell repertoires in COVID-19. Clones were read by immunoSEQ multiplex PCR, and TCRdb kept only the in-frame ones, dropping some. Of about 460,000 clones in the sample, roughly nine tenths were seen once. Sequencing used PBMCs or T cells enriched from blood (not recorded which). These receptors came from a woman aged 55-70 years who had recovered from COVID-19.

The chain has TRBV6-6 and TRBJ1-5, with D tentatively TRBD1 (5 bases). The CDR3 has 15 residues. Germline CDR1 and CDR2: MNHNY and SVGAGI (reference sequence). Trimming cost V 0 bases and J 5 bases, with 11 bases left between them. The CDR3 reads CASSYSRDRYQPQHF. The CDR3 coding sequence is TGTGCCAGCAGTTACTCGCGGGACCGCTATCAGCCCCAGCATTTT.

In nucleotides, the CDR3 is TGCGCCAGCAGCCAAGAACAGGGTCGCCTCGTCACAGATACGCAGTATTTT. Amino acids: CASSQEQGRLVTDTQYF. The chain uses TRBV4-1 and TRBJ2-3, with D possibly matching TRBD1 (6 bases). Germline V gene sequence: CDR1 MGHRA, CDR2 YSYEKL. The CDR3 extends over 17 amino acids. V lost 0 bases to trimming and J lost 2 bases, with 15 bases between them.

This clone occurred a few times. The V and J genes are TRBV6-7 and TRBJ1-5, with D unresolved. TRBV6-7 is recorded as an ORF, its role being uncertain. V dropped 8 bases and J dropped 4 bases, with 15 bases sitting between them. CDR3 length equals 14 residues. Written as DNA, the CDR3 is TGTGCCAGCGGCCATGAATCGAGGAATCAGCCCCAGCATTTT. Residues: CASGHESRNQPQHF.

Remarks on this clone: Within the sample, other DNA sequences also encode this same CDR3. This chain uses TRBV19 with TRBJ2-2; TRBD1 aligns across 11 bases. CDR1 is LNHDA, CDR2 SQIVND, per germline (reference sequence). Trimming cost V 5 bases and J 4 bases; bases outside gene matches: 6. CDR3 length: 16 residues. The CDR3, as DNA: TGTGCCAGTAGTCCACGGACAGGGGGCGGCACCGGGGAGCTGTTTTTT. Protein: CASSPRTGGGTGELFF.

The chain employs TRBV6-5 and TRBJ1-5; D not certain. Trimming took off 6 bases at V and 2 bases at J, with 8 bases between the two ends. This CDR3 region has 13 residues. Germline V CDR1 and CDR2: MNHEY, SVGAGI. The CDR3, as DNA: TGTGCCAGCAGACCACAAGGCAATCAGCCCCAGCATTTT. It yields the protein CASRPQGNQPQHF.

This clone occurred a few times. The chain links TRBV18 to TRBJ2-7, with 7 bases identical to TRBD1. Trimming removed 6 bases from V and 4 bases from J; junction bases left unmatched: 3. The CDR3 totals 12 residues. CDR1 KGHSH and CDR2 LQKENI come from the germline V gene. CDR3 region: CASSSGGYEQYF. The CDR3 DNA reads TGTGCCAGCTCCTCAGGGGGTTACGAGCAGTACTTC.

The V and J genes are TRBV27 and TRBJ1-5, with D possibly TRBD1 on 6 matching bases. The CDR3 has 14 residues. The germline V gene has CDR1 MNHEY and CDR2 SMNVEV (reference sequence). Trimming cost V 5 bases and J 5 bases, with 13 bases left between them. The CDR3 region is CASSPEGGHQPQHF. CDR3 nucleotide sequence: TGTGCCAGCAGTCCCGAAGGGGGACATCAGCCCCAGCATTTT.

This clone was recorded a few times. The chain links TRBV18 to TRBJ2-6; 10 positions match TRBD1. Germline values: CDR1 KGHSH, CDR2 LQKENI. The ends lost 4 bases at V and 4 bases at J; junction bases unmatched: 4. This CDR3 region has 16 residues. The CDR3 coding sequence is TGTGCCAGCTCACTCCGACAGGGGGCCGGGGCCAACGTCCTGACTTTC. Its protein is CASSLRQGAGANVLTF.

V is TRBV9 and J is TRBJ1-2; TRBD1 aligns across 7 bases. The CDR3 sequence is 14 residues long. The junction had 5 bases not matched to a gene; V was cut back by 0 bases and J by 6 bases. Germline assignment: CDR1 SGDLS and CDR2 YYNGEE. CDR3 in amino acids: CASSVDDRANGYTF. In DNA form, the CDR3 reads TGTGCCAGCAGCGTAGATGACAGGGCAAATGGCTACACCTTC.

This clone was seen repeatedly, ten times or more. The chain combines TRBV6-1 with TRBJ1-2; no definite D call. Trimming stripped 0 bases from V and 5 bases from J, with 13 bases between. This CDR3 contains 15 residues. Germline values: CDR1 MNHNS, CDR2 SASEGT. CDR3 sequence (DNA): TGTGCCAGCAGTGAAGCGTCTACTAGCGGGTATGGCTACACCTTC. Translated: CASSEASTSGYGYTF.

V usage is TRBV5-1 and J usage is TRBJ2-1; the match to TRBD1 covers 7 bases. After removal of 2 bases from V and 5 bases from J, the junction contained 4 bases not matched to a gene. This CDR3 is 14 amino acids long. Germline CDR1 is SGHRS and CDR2 is YFSETQ. The DNA of the CDR3 is TGCGCCAGCAGCTTCGACAGGGTTGACAATGAGCAGTTCTTC. It is translated as CASSFDRVDNEQFF.

The rearrangement uses TRBV11-2 and TRBJ1-4; D might be TRBD1 (6 bases). V was pared by 1 base and J by 8 bases, with 14 bases between. This CDR3 has 15 residues. Per the germline V gene, CDR1 is SGHAT and CDR2 is FQNNGV. In nucleotides, the CDR3 is TGTGCCAGCAGCTTAGGGGGGGGGCTCAGGGAAAAACTGTTTTTT. The encoded protein is CASSLGGGLREKLFF.

The chain is built from TRBV5-4 and TRBJ1-1; the match to TRBD1 covers 8 bases. In germline, CDR1 is SGHNT, CDR2 YYREEE (reference sequence). V trimming: 0 bases; J trimming: 5 bases; junction bases outside the gene matches: 6. The CDR3 has 15 residues. For the CDR3, the DNA is TGTGCCAGCAGCTTGGGGACAGGGAGTTTTACTGAAGCTTTCTTT. This codes for CASSLGTGSFTEAFF.

The V and J genes are TRBV5-4 and TRBJ2-5, with a possible D match to TRBD1 (7 bases). Trimming left V 4 bases short and J 5 bases short, with 12 bases between. The CDR3 is made up of 13 amino acids. Germline V gene sequence: CDR1 SGHNT, CDR2 YYREEE (reference sequence). CDR3 DNA sequence: TGTGCCAGCAGCGTCAGGGGGAGGGAGACCCAGTACTTC. It yields the protein CASSVRGRETQYF.

The chain has TRBV6-5 and TRBJ1-2; D gene uncertain. The CDR3 length is 15 residues. Trimming pared 6 bases from V and 0 bases from J, leaving 14 bases between. Germline CDR1 reads MNHEY; CDR2 reads SVGAGI. CDR3 sequence: CASSYRGGTNYGYTF. DNA of the CDR3: TGTGCCAGCAGCTATCGGGGAGGTACTAACTATGGCTACACCTTC.

The genes are TRBV5-1 and TRBJ1-1, with a possible D match to TRBD1 (5 bases). V lost 1 base and J lost 6, with 16 bases in between. The CDR3 sequence is 15 residues long. Germline V CDR1 and CDR2: SGHRS, YFSETQ. The CDR3 spells CASSLTAYLGAEAFF. The CDR3 DNA follows: TGCGCCAGCAGCTTGACCGCTTATTTAGGGGCTGAAGCTTTCTTT.

CDR3 sequence: CASSLTSGGATGELFF. In DNA, the CDR3 is TGTGCCAGCAGCTTAACTAGCGGGGGGGCTACCGGGGAGCTGTTTTTT. The V and J genes are TRBV7-7 and TRBJ2-2, with 13 bases that match TRBD2. Germline V gives CDR1 SSHAT, CDR2 FNYEAQ (reference sequence). This CDR3 is 16 amino acids long. J lost 5 bases, V lost 2 bases, and 2 bases had no gene match.

The chain combines TRBV15 with TRBJ1-5; 7 bases are shared with TRBD1. Trimming cost V 3 bases and J 6 bases; bases outside gene matches: 5. Germline V CDR1 and CDR2: LNHNV, YYDKDF (reference sequence). The CDR3 has 14 residues. CDR3 nucleotides: TGTGCCACCAGCAGGCAGACAGGGCCTCAGCCCCAGCATTTT. Amino acid sequence: CATSRQTGPQPQHF.

This chain uses TRBV20-1 with TRBJ2-4; TRBD1 is a possible D gene (6 bases). Germline V gene sequence: CDR1 DFQATT, CDR2 SNEGSKA (reference sequence). V was shortened by 3 bases and J by 3 bases, with 18 bases between the two germline ends. This CDR3 is 16 amino acids long. The CDR3 coding sequence is TGCAGTGCTAGTCCCCTCAGGGGAAACGGCAAAAACATTCAGTACTTC. Its translation is CSASPLRGNGKNIQYF.

V is TRBV6-2 or TRBV6-3 and J is TRBJ2-7; D is uncertain. Per the germline V gene, CDR1 is MNHEY and CDR2 is SVGEGT. Trimming left V 3 bases short and J 3 bases short, with 9 bases between. The CDR3 totals 13 residues. The CDR3 sequence: CASSYRLDYEQYV. CDR3 bases: TGTGCCAGCAGTTATCGACTGGACTACGAGCAGTACGTC.

V and J are TRBV5-4 and TRBJ1-3; D is ambiguous. Germline values: CDR1 SGHNT, CDR2 YYREEE (reference sequence). The CDR3 spans 18 residues. Trimming pared 1 base from V and 0 bases from J, leaving 17 bases between. In DNA form, the CDR3 reads TGTGCCAGCAGCTTGTCTGCAAACCCAAGAGGCTCTGGAAACACCATATATTTT. As protein: CASSLSANPRGSGNTIYF.

The CDR3, as DNA: TGTGCCAGCAGCCAAGACAGGACAGCTCTCTACGAGCAGTACTTC. It translates to CASSQDRTALYEQYF. V gene TRBV4-2 combines with J gene TRBJ2-7; tentatively, D is TRBD1 (6 bases). Trimming stripped 0 bases from V and 3 bases from J, with 12 bases between. CDR3 length: 15 amino acids. Germline V lookup: CDR1 LGHNA, CDR2 YNFKEQ.

The rearrangement links TRBV7-8 to TRBJ1-4; D ambiguous. Looked up from germline, CDR1 is SGHVS and CDR2 is FQNEAQ. The V end lost 5 bases, the J end lost 5 bases, and 9 bases lay between the germline ends. The CDR3 is made up of 13 amino acids. CDR3 sequence reads: CASSRSRNEKLFF. CDR3 nucleotide sequence: TGTGCCAGCAGCCGAAGCAGGAATGAAAAACTGTTTTTT.

The table lists this clone with many counts. The DNA of the CDR3 is TGTGCCAGTAGTACTTGGGCGATGAACACTGAAGCTTTCTTT. Translation: CASSTWAMNTEAFF. This chain joins TRBV19 and TRBJ1-1; no firm D call. The CDR3 contains 14 residues. V was clipped by 4 bases and J by 0 bases, with 9 bases between them. The germline V gene encodes CDR1 LNHDA and CDR2 SQIVND (reference sequence).

CDR3 residues: CASSLGQLAFF. The CDR3, as DNA: TGTGCCAGCAGCTTGGGACAGCTAGCTTTCTTT. The gene calls are TRBV5-6 and TRBJ1-1; perhaps TRBD1 as D (5 bases). Trimming removed 0 bases at V and 10 bases at J, with 7 bases between. This CDR3 is 11 amino acids long. The germline gives CDR1 SGHDT, CDR2 YYEEEE.

V and J are TRBV28 and TRBJ1-2; 8 bases align to TRBD1. CDR1 and CDR2 from the germline V gene are MDHEN and SYDVKM. There are 17 residues in the CDR3. V lost 7 bases, J lost 5 bases, and 18 bases stayed unmatched. CDR3 loop: CASTPVDRGFVGYGYTF. CDR3 DNA: TGTGCCAGCACCCCGGTAGACAGGGGTTTTGTTGGTTATGGCTACACCTTC.

The V and J genes are TRBV5-1 and TRBJ1-1; 7 nucleotides align to TRBD1. CDR1 is SGHRS, CDR2 YFSETQ, per germline. The CDR3 sequence is 16 residues long. J was trimmed by 4 bases and V by 4 bases; bases with no gene match: 13. CDR3 amino acids: CASSPRISGQATEAFF. CDR3 sequence (DNA): TGCGCCAGCAGCCCCAGAATTTCCGGACAGGCCACTGAAGCTTTCTTT. The full variable domain, rest sourced from reference TRBV5-1 and TRBJ1-1, is KAGVTQTPRYLIKTRGQQVTLSCSPISGHRSVSWYQQTPGQGLQFLFEYFSETQRNKGNFPGRFSGRQFSNSRSEMNVSTLELGDSALYLCASSPRISGQATEAFFGQGTRLTVV.

This rearrangement joins TRBV11-2 to TRBJ2-1, with D tentatively TRBD2 (6 bases). There are 14 residues in the CDR3. The germline V and J ends were trimmed by 4 bases and 11 bases, with 18 bases remaining between them. Germline-derived CDR1 and CDR2 are SGHAT and FQNNGV. CDR3 bases: TGTGCCAGCAGCTCTGGGTGGGTGGAGGGGCAGCAGTTCTTC. Translated: CASSSGWVEGQQFF.

The chain carries TRBV6-5 and TRBJ1-1, with TRBD1 matching 9 bases. Losses at the gene ends were 7 bases for V and 6 bases for J; bases not matched to a gene: 9. Germline-derived CDR1 and CDR2 are MNHEY and SVGAGI. The CDR3 spans 14 residues. The CDR3 sequence: CASTETGGYAEAFF. DNA of the CDR3: TGTGCCAGCACCGAGACAGGGGGTTATGCTGAAGCTTTCTTT.